Each of the 9 T cell receptor beta chains below was sequenced from the same sample in a study of blood T cell repertoires in COVID-19. Some clones are missing from TCRdb's copy, which holds only in-frame ones; the method was immunoSEQ multiplex PCR. Of about 82,000 clones listed, around 89% are singletons. Specimen: PBMCs or T cells enriched from blood (not recorded which). Receptors were obtained from a woman aged 50 to 60 with acute COVID-19.

The chain links TRBV28 to TRBJ1-1, with 9 bases identical to TRBD1. The CDR3 totals 14 residues. V shed 8 bases, J shed 1 base, and the junction held 5 bases outside the gene matches. Germline loops: CDR1 MDHEN, CDR2 SYDVKM. CDR3 region: CASGVGQGNTEAFF. CDR3 sequence (DNA): TGTGCCAGCGGCGTGGGACAGGGGAACACTGAAGCTTTCTTT.

The chain is built from TRBV4-3 and TRBJ1-1; D is ambiguous. Germline lookup yields CDR1 LGHNA and CDR2 YSLEER. The germline V and J ends were trimmed by 10 bases and 4 bases, with 7 bases remaining between them. The CDR3 is 10 residues long. CDR3 sequence: CANGSTEAFF. In DNA, the CDR3 is TGCGCCAACGGGTCCACTGAAGCTTTCTTT.

The rearrangement uses TRBV3-1 (or the pseudogene TRBV3-2) and TRBJ1-2; D remains ambiguous. V lost 0 bases and J 5 bases, leaving 4 bases between the germline ends. Germline V CDR1 and CDR2: LGHDT, YNNKEL (reference sequence). The CDR3 is made up of 12 amino acids. This CDR3 reads CASSQDRYGYTF. The CDR3 DNA reads as TGTGCCAGCAGCCAAGATCGTTATGGCTACACCTTC.

The genes are TRBV11-3 and TRBJ1-2; the match to TRBD1 covers 8 bases. Per germline, CDR1 SGHNT and CDR2 YENEEA. Trimming at V came to 5 bases and at J to 10 bases, leaving 15 bases not matched to a gene. This CDR3 region has 15 residues. The CDR3, as DNA: TGTGCCAGCAGCCCCTCCTCCGGGACAGGTTCTTACTACACCTTC. It translates to CASSPSSGTGSYYTF.

This clone has only one observation. This chain uses TRBV7-9 with TRBJ1-4; possibly TRBD1 for D (5 bases). Deletions cut 5 bases from V and 4 bases from J, with 11 bases between. CDR3 length: 14 residues. CDR1 is SEHNR and CDR2 is FQNEAQ in the germline V gene (reference sequence). The CDR3 loop reads CASSEGLNNEKLFF. The CDR3 DNA sequence: TGTGCCAGCAGCGAGGGACTGAATAATGAAAAACTGTTTTTT.

V and J are TRBV19 and TRBJ1-5; maybe TRBD1 (6 bases). The CDR3 is 14 amino acids. Trimming shortened V by 6 bases and J by 5 bases, and 14 bases separated the two germline ends. Germline lookup yields CDR1 LNHDA and CDR2 SQIVND (reference sequence). The CDR3 is CASSSQGRDQPQHF. The CDR3 DNA sequence: TGTGCCAGTAGCTCACAGGGAAGGGATCAGCCCCAGCATTTT.

The rearrangement uses TRBV5-4 and TRBJ1-3; perhaps TRBD1 as D (5 bases). Trimming shortened V by 2 bases and J by 2 bases, and 11 bases separated the two germline ends. CDR1 SGHNT and CDR2 YYREEE come from the germline V gene (reference sequence). The CDR3 is made up of 15 amino acids. CDR3 sequence: CASSLFGGTGNTIYF. The CDR3 DNA is TGTGCCAGCAGCTTATTCGGGGGGACTGGAAACACCATATATTTT.

The chain links TRBV5-8 to TRBJ1-5, with D perhaps matching TRBD1 (5 bases). This CDR3 has 15 amino acids. The V and J ends lost 9 bases and 3 bases respectively, with 19 bases between them. Germline CDR1 reads SGHTS; CDR2 reads YDEGEE. DNA for the CDR3: TGTGCCACTATCCACGGAGGGACGAACAATCAGCCCCAGCATTTT. This gives the protein CATIHGGTNNQPQHF.

The genes are TRBV30 and TRBJ1-6; the match to TRBD1 covers 7 bases. With 1 base clipped from V and 8 bases from J, the junction kept 8 bases outside the gene matches. This CDR3 has 15 amino acids. Per the germline V gene, CDR1 is GTSNPN and CDR2 is SVGIG (reference sequence). The CDR3 DNA sequence: TGTGCCTGGAGTGAGGCGGGGACAGTCGATTCACCCCTCCACTTT. This translates into CAWSEAGTVDSPLHF.